These 17 T cell receptor beta chains came from one sample sequenced in a study of OX40 agonist ivuxolimab in advanced cancers. Sequenced by immunoSEQ multiplex PCR; TCRdb stores in-frame clones only, minus some. The profile shows fewer than 45,000 clones, about nine tenths of them singletons. Sequencing was performed on CD4+ or CD8+ T cells sorted from blood, taken in a trial of the OX40 agonist ivuxolimab. These receptors came from an adult with an advanced solid tumor such as melanoma, head and neck, liver or kidney cancer.

The chain combines TRBV18 with TRBJ2-2, with D possibly matching TRBD2 (6 bases). This CDR3 region has 15 residues. CDR1 is KGHSH, CDR2 LQKENI, per germline. Trimming shortened V by 0 bases and J by 2 bases, and 7 bases separated the two germline ends. The CDR3 here is CASSPPTSNTGELFF. The DNA for the CDR3 is TGTGCCAGCTCACCACCCACTAGCAACACCGGGGAGCTGTTTTTT. Using reference TRBV18 and TRBJ2-2 for the parts outside the CDR3, the full variable domain is NAGVMQNPRHLVRRRGQEARLRCSPMKGHSHVYWYRQLPEEGLKFMVYLQKENIIDESGMPKERFSAEFPKEGPSILRIQQVVRGDSAAYFCASSPPTSNTGELFFGEGSRLTVL.

This chain joins TRBV28 and TRBJ1-4; D is possibly TRBD1 (6 bases). The V gene's germline CDR1 is MDHEN and CDR2 SYDVKM. The CDR3 runs 14 residues. V was cut by 6 bases and J by 3 bases, with 11 bases left in between. CDR3 nucleotides: TGTGCCAGCAGGTCACAGGGTTCTAATGAAAAACTGTTTTTT. Translation: CASRSQGSNEKLFF.

The gene calls are TRBV28 and TRBJ1-2; the D gene is possibly TRBD1 (6 bases). The CDR3 extends over 16 amino acids. Trimming removed 3 bases at V and 6 bases at J, with 20 bases between. Germline-derived CDR1 and CDR2 are MDHEN and SYDVKM. CDR3 in DNA: TGTGCCAGCAGTTTGGGTGACAGGCGCCTTATGAATGGCTACACCTTC. It codes for CASSLGDRRLMNGYTF.

J is TRBJ1-5 and V is TRBV28; perhaps TRBD1 as D (5 bases). CDR1 is MDHEN, CDR2 SYDVKM, per germline. Trimming stripped 6 bases from V and 1 base from J, with 16 bases between. The CDR3 has 16 amino acids. CDR3 coding DNA: TGTGCCAGCAGCACTCCCCACAGGTCAAGCAATCAGCCCCAGCATTTT. Translated: CASSTPHRSSNQPQHF.

The rearrangement links TRBV27 to TRBJ2-7; the match to TRBD2 covers 7 bases. CDR1 and CDR2 from the germline V gene are MNHEY and SMNVEV (reference sequence). Trimming at V came to 7 bases and at J to 1 base, leaving 4 bases not matched to a gene. There are 13 residues in the CDR3. The CDR3 coding sequence is TGTGCCAGCATGACTAGCCCTTCCTACGAGCAGTACTTC. Its translation: CASMTSPSYEQYF.

The chain has TRBV11-2 and TRBJ2-1, with 7 bases identical to TRBD2. From germline, CDR1 is SGHAT and CDR2 FQNNGV. The CDR3 has 13 residues. The V segment lost 10 bases and the J segment 1 base; nucleotides outside the gene matches: 4. In nucleotides, the CDR3 is TGTGCCACTCAGCGGGGATCCTACAATGAGCAGTTCTTC. Its translation is CATQRGSYNEQFF. The complete variable domain, with remaining parts taken from reference TRBV11-2 and TRBJ2-1, reads EAGVAQSPRYKIIEKRQSVAFWCNPISGHATLYWYQQILGQGPKLLIQFQNNGVVDDSQLPKDRFSAERLKGVDSTLKIQPAKLEDSAVYLCATQRGSYNEQFFGPGTRLTVL.

The chain links TRBV28 to TRBJ2-5; D is unresolved. Germline loops: CDR1 MDHEN, CDR2 SYDVKM. Trimming stripped 4 bases from V and 2 bases from J, with 8 bases between. The CDR3 consists of 13 residues. In DNA form, the CDR3 reads TGTGCCAGCAGTTCCGGCCAACAAGAGACCCAGTACTTC. Translating gives CASSSGQQETQYF.

This chain uses TRBV30 with TRBJ2-7, with 10 bases identical to TRBD1. V dropped 1 base and J dropped 7; count of bases not matched to a gene: 4. Germline-derived CDR1 and CDR2 are GTSNPN and SVGIG (reference sequence). The CDR3 has 13 amino acids. CDR3 amino acids: CAWSADRGREQYF. CDR3 coding DNA: TGTGCCTGGAGTGCGGACAGGGGGAGGGAGCAGTACTTC.

The chain carries TRBV5-1 and TRBJ2-2; D possibly corresponds to TRBD1 (6 bases). The germline CDR1 and CDR2 sequences are SGHRS and YFSETQ. The V end was cut by 1 base, the J end by 4 bases, with 11 bases between. This CDR3 comprises 15 residues. The CDR3 sequence: CASSLLDSSTGELFF. The CDR3 DNA is TGCGCCAGCAGCTTGCTGGACAGCTCCACCGGGGAGCTGTTTTTT.

This chain links TRBV5-1 with TRBJ1-2, with 11 bases lining up with TRBD1. Trimming removed 4 bases from V and 5 bases from J; junction bases left unmatched: 10. This CDR3 spans 16 amino acids. Germline V lookup: CDR1 SGHRS, CDR2 YFSETQ. The DNA for the CDR3 is TGCGCCAGCAGCCCTGGGACAGGGGGTGCCTCTTATGGCTACACCTTC. Protein: CASSPGTGGASYGYTF.

The chain is built from TRBV28 and TRBJ2-7; D not certain. The length of the CDR3 is 14 residues. The germline V gene encodes CDR1 MDHEN and CDR2 SYDVKM. Trimming removed 10 bases at V and 2 bases at J, with 18 bases between. CDR3 in amino acids: CATNPDLIAYEQYF. CDR3 nucleotides: TGTGCCACAAACCCGGACCTTATAGCCTACGAGCAGTACTTC.

The chain combines TRBV6-5 with TRBJ2-2, with a tentative D call TRBD1 (6 bases). Trimming shortened V by 1 base and J by 1 base, and 10 bases separated the two germline ends. This CDR3 contains 16 residues. The V gene's germline CDR1 is MNHEY and CDR2 SVGAGI. The CDR3, as DNA: TGTGCCAGCAGTTACTTGACGACAGGGAACACCGGGGAGCTGTTTTTT. Protein product: CASSYLTTGNTGELFF.

The rearrangement links TRBV12-5 to TRBJ2-1; D gene ambiguous. This CDR3 region has 12 residues. The V end was cut by 3 bases, the J end by 4 bases, with 4 bases between. CDR1 LGHNT and CDR2 FRNRAP come from the germline V gene. The CDR3 protein is CASGLKYNEQFF. As DNA, the CDR3 is TGTGCTAGTGGTTTAAAGTACAATGAGCAGTTCTTC.

The CDR3 here is CASSLVGGNTGELFF. CDR3 bases: TGCGCCAGCAGCTTGGTCGGCGGGAACACCGGGGAGCTGTTTTTT. This chain joins TRBV5-1 and TRBJ2-2; D gene uncertain. V was clipped by 0 bases and J by 1 base, with 7 bases between them. The CDR3 has 15 amino acids. Germline loops: CDR1 SGHRS, CDR2 YFSETQ.

V gene TRBV6-5 combines with J gene TRBJ2-2; tentative D call: TRBD1 (5 bases). The CDR3 runs 15 residues. V shed 2 bases and J shed 7 bases, with 14 bases lying between them. Per the germline V gene, CDR1 is MNHEY and CDR2 is SVGAGI. DNA for the CDR3: TGTGCCAGCAGTTACGACAGAGTCATGGGCGGGGAGCTGTTTTTT. Encoded protein: CASSYDRVMGGELFF.

The chain combines TRBV28 with TRBJ2-3; the D gene could be TRBD1 or TRBD2 (5 bases each). The CDR3 sequence is 13 residues long. Deletions cut 6 bases from V and 8 bases from J, with 15 bases between. Germline V lookup: CDR1 MDHEN, CDR2 SYDVKM. CDR3 coding DNA: TGTGCCAGCAGCCCGGCCGGGGCAGGTACGCAGTATTTT. Residues: CASSPAGAGTQYF.

This chain uses TRBV29-1 with TRBJ1-3; no clear D gene. The V and J ends lost 0 bases and 2 bases respectively, with 11 bases between them. CDR1 SQVTM and CDR2 ANQGSEA come from the germline V gene. The CDR3 length is 15 residues. CDR3 sequence (DNA): TGCAGCGTTGAAGATCTAAGTGCCCCTGGAAACACCATATATTTT. Its protein is CSVEDLSAPGNTIYF.